The 26 T cell receptor beta chains below were found in one sample sequenced in a study of blood T cells in healthy people across ages. The second PCR ran roughly 6 to 11 cycles with a sample-barcoded 5' primer and J-beta primers. TCRdb itself ran the 5' RACE reads through MiXCR, one entry per CDR3 protein. This sample has roughly 1,800,000 distinct CDR3 sequences, with about 50% found just once. The sequencing sample was made of blood. The receptors were sampled from a woman in her thirties or forties in good health.

The V and J genes are TRBV6-2 or TRBV6-3 and TRBJ2-4, with TRBD1 matching 9 bases. Per germline, CDR1 MNHEY and CDR2 SVGEGT. V trimming: 5 bases; J trimming: 1 base; junction bases outside the gene matches: 12. The CDR3 length is 18 residues. This chain's CDR3 is CASSPSPDRGRAKNIQYF. CDR3 in DNA: TGTGCCAGCAGTCCCTCTCCGGACAGGGGAAGGGCCAAAAACATTCAGTACTTC.

J is TRBJ2-5 and V is TRBV28; no clear D gene. Trimming took 4 bases from V and 11 from J, leaving 11 bases between them. Germline values: CDR1 MDHEN, CDR2 SYDVKM. This CDR3 contains 11 residues. The CDR3 loop reads CASSSGCHQYF. DNA of the CDR3: TGTGCCAGCAGTTCGGGCTGCCATCAGTACTTC. Complete variable domain (other parts from reference TRBV28 and TRBJ2-5): DVKVTQSSRYLVKRTGEKVFLECVQDMDHENMFWYRQDPGLGLRLIYFSYDVKMKEKGDIPEGYSVSREKKERFSLILESASTNQTSMYLCASSSGCHQYFGPGTRLLVL.

In this sample, this clonotype turned up once. In nucleotides, the CDR3 is TGTGCCAGGACCACTCGTGAGAGGGACATTAGCAATCAGCCCCAGCATTTT. It encodes CARTTRERDISNQPQHF. This rearrangement joins TRBV6-8 to TRBJ1-5; a weak D match, TRBD1 (6 bases). Looked up from germline, CDR1 is MNHGY and CDR2 is SAAAGT. Deletions cut 9 bases from V and 0 bases from J, with 21 bases between. The CDR3 consists of 17 residues.

The genes are TRBV12-3 or TRBV12-4 and TRBJ1-2; possible D gene TRBD1, 5 bases. CDR3 length equals 16 residues. V was shortened by 5 bases and J by 2 bases, with 18 bases between the two germline ends. CDR3 protein: CASSPIPGRTNYGYTF. The CDR3 DNA reads TGTGCCAGCAGTCCGATACCGGGACGGACAAACTATGGCTACACCTTC.

This clonotype has just a few counts. The chain has TRBV4-2 and TRBJ2-5, with a possible D match to TRBD2 (5 bases). The CDR3 extends over 16 amino acids. Germline V lookup: CDR1 LGHNA, CDR2 YNFKEQ. V was trimmed by 0 bases and J by 2 bases, leaving 13 bases between them. CDR3 DNA: TGTGCCAGCAGCCAAGATTCGAGGGCTGCACAAGAGACCCAGTACTTC. It codes for CASSQDSRAAQETQYF.

V gene TRBV12-3 or TRBV12-4 combines with J gene TRBJ1-5; D uncertain. The CDR3 totals 16 residues. V gave up 1 base and J gave up 3 bases, with 13 bases separating them. The CDR3 sequence: CASSLEPPWANQPQHF. In DNA form, the CDR3 reads TGTGCCAGCAGTTTAGAGCCCCCCTGGGCCAATCAGCCCCAGCATTTT.

CDR3 coding DNA: TGCAGTGCTAGCACAGGGGGAAGAGATACGCAGTATTTT. Protein: CSASTGGRDTQYF. The J gene is TRBJ2-3, the V gene TRBV20-1; 8 positions match TRBD1. The ends lost 3 bases at V and 5 bases at J; junction bases unmatched: 4. Germline V CDR1 and CDR2: DFQATT, SNEGSKA (reference sequence). The CDR3 is 13 amino acids.

This clonotype was counted many times. The chain uses TRBV5-1 and TRBJ2-5; 7 nucleotides agree with TRBD1. Trimming cost V 3 bases and J 4 bases; bases outside gene matches: 6. The germline V gene has CDR1 SGHRS and CDR2 YFSETQ. The CDR3 extends over 14 amino acids. CDR3 DNA sequence: TGCGCCAGCAGCTCCGCAGGGGGAATAGAGACCCAGTACTTC. The encoded protein is CASSSAGGIETQYF.

This rearrangement joins TRBV12-3 or TRBV12-4 to TRBJ2-1; D uncertain. This CDR3 contains 13 residues. V lost 11 bases, J lost 5 bases, and 16 bases lay in between. The CDR3 DNA reads as TGTGCCGACTCTTCCTTAGGGAACAATGAGCAGTTCTTC. Translating it yields CADSSLGNNEQFF.

This chain connects TRBV6-6 to TRBJ2-7; D unclear. The ends were cut back, 3 bases at V and 3 bases at J, with 15 bases in the middle. This CDR3 has 15 residues. Germline V CDR1 and CDR2: MNHNY, SVGAGI (reference sequence). The CDR3 protein is CASSYQSLLDYEQYF. The CDR3, as DNA: TGTGCCAGCAGTTATCAGTCCCTTCTAGACTACGAGCAGTACTTC.

The chain links TRBV6-6 to TRBJ2-1; D gene uncertain. Germline values: CDR1 MNHNY, CDR2 SVGAGI (reference sequence). CDR3 length: 15 residues. V gave up 2 bases and J gave up 6 bases, with 14 bases separating them. The CDR3, as DNA: TGTGCCAGCAGTTACGCCCAGCCTGGGCGCAATGAGCAGTTCTTC. Translated, it gives CASSYAQPGRNEQFF.

On this clonotype itself: A much larger clonotype is one base distant, so this may be a read error. The chain employs TRBV10-2 and TRBJ2-4, with D hard to call. Germline V gene data show CDR1 as WSHSY and CDR2 as SAAADI. The CDR3 runs 12 residues. V was shortened by 4 bases and J by 13 bases, with 14 bases between the two germline ends. CDR3 coding DNA: TGCGCCAGCAGTGTGAAAGCCTACGGGCAGTACTTC. This gives the protein CASSVKAYGQYF.

The chain combines TRBV3-1 with TRBJ1-2; D gene unclear. The V gene's germline CDR1 is LGHDT and CDR2 YNNKEL (reference sequence). This CDR3 comprises 13 residues. V shed 0 bases and J shed 10 bases, with 12 bases lying between them. CDR3 protein: CASSQDCSQVYTF. Written as DNA, the CDR3 is TGTGCCAGCAGCCAAGACTGTAGCCAGGTCTACACCTTC.

This sequence joins TRBV4-2 and TRBJ1-4; the D gene is possibly TRBD1 (6 bases). CDR1 and CDR2 (germline): LGHNA, YNFKEQ. V lost 2 bases and J lost 8, with 9 bases in between. This CDR3 comprises 13 residues. This CDR3 reads CASSQRTVEKLFF. The CDR3 region has the DNA TGTGCCAGCAGCCAAAGGACAGTAGAAAAACTGTTTTTT.

This clonotype was found a few times. The rearrangement links TRBV20-1 to TRBJ2-7; D uncertain. The CDR3 is 11 amino acids. The ends were cut back, 6 bases at V and 4 bases at J, with 10 bases in the middle. Germline CDR1 reads DFQATT; CDR2 reads SNEGSKA (reference sequence). CDR3 in amino acids: CSAPAGYEQYF. The CDR3 DNA reads TGCAGTGCGCCTGCCGGTTACGAGCAGTACTTC.

The table lists this clonotype with a few counts. A much larger clone differs from this one at a single base, so this may be a read error. The V and J genes are TRBV6-5 and TRBJ2-7, with D tentatively TRBD1 or TRBD2 (5 bases each). Germline V lookup: CDR1 MNHEY, CDR2 SVGAGI. The CDR3 is 13 residues long. V lost 7 bases and J lost 0, with 10 bases in between. The CDR3 spells CASTSGSSYEQYF. DNA for the CDR3: TGTGCCAGCACCTCAGGGAGCTCCTACGAGCAGTACTTC.

This chain connects TRBV11-2 to TRBJ2-1; D uncertain. The CDR3 consists of 16 residues. Germline V gene data show CDR1 as SGHAT and CDR2 as FQNNGV. V dropped 3 bases and J dropped 0 bases, with 12 bases sitting between them. The DNA for the CDR3 is TGTGCCAGCAGCTTCCGACGGATGATCTCCTACAATGAGCAGTTCTTC. Its translation: CASSFRRMISYNEQFF.

The chain carries TRBV20-1 and TRBJ1-2, with 9 bases that match TRBD1. This CDR3 is built from 13 residues. The germline gives CDR1 DFQATT, CDR2 SNEGSKA (reference sequence). CDR3 protein: CRAAGQGRAGYTF. For the CDR3, the DNA is TGCAGGGCCGCGGGACAGGGTAGGGCGGGCTACACCTTC.

V and J are TRBV19 and TRBJ2-5; TRBD2 matches 11 bases. The CDR3 is 16 amino acids. The V gene's germline CDR1 is LNHDA and CDR2 SQIVND (reference sequence). V lost 5 bases and J lost 0; bases outside the gene matches: 5. CDR3 coding DNA: TGTGCCAGTAGTTCAAGACTAGCGGGGTACCAAGAGACCCAGTACTTC. This encodes CASSSRLAGYQETQYF.

The chain links TRBV4-3 to TRBJ2-3; 7 bases map to TRBD2. CDR1 and CDR2 from the germline V gene are LGHNA and YSLEER. Trimming took 4 bases from V and 8 from J; bases not matched to a gene: 3. The CDR3 totals 12 residues. In nucleotides, the CDR3 is TGCGCCAGCAGCCGCTGGGAGGGTACGCAGTATTTT. Translating gives CASSRWEGTQYF.

The rearrangement links TRBV5-1 to TRBJ2-2; no definite D call. Germline values: CDR1 SGHRS, CDR2 YFSETQ. The V end was cut by 0 bases, the J end by 7 bases, with 7 bases between. The CDR3 has 13 amino acids. CDR3: CASSLDGVGELFF. The CDR3 DNA reads TGCGCCAGCAGCTTGGATGGCGTCGGGGAGCTGTTTTTT.

V and J are TRBV5-1 and TRBJ2-5; D unclear. CDR1 is SGHRS, CDR2 YFSETQ, per germline. V was clipped by 0 bases and J by 7 bases, with 10 bases between them. The CDR3 has 13 amino acids. The CDR3 DNA reads TGCGCCAGCAGCTTGGGCGAAGCCGGGACCCAGTACTTC. Translation: CASSLGEAGTQYF.

The rearrangement links TRBV20-1 to TRBJ2-2; 9 bases line up with TRBD1. Germline V gene sequence: CDR1 DFQATT, CDR2 SNEGSKA (reference sequence). The J segment lost 3 bases and the V segment lost 5 bases, leaving 7 bases of the junction unmatched. This CDR3 is 15 amino acids long. CDR3 nucleotide sequence: TGCAGTGCTGTCCGGGACAGGGAGCACACCGGGGAGCTGTTTTTT. Translated, it gives CSAVRDREHTGELFF.

The CDR3 DNA is TGTGCCAGCAGTCTCGGCCGCGGTAGCGGGGAACAAGAGACCCAGTACTTC. It is translated as CASSLGRGSGEQETQYF. V gene TRBV12-3 or TRBV12-4 combines with J gene TRBJ2-5; TRBD2 matches at 8 bases. There are 17 residues in the CDR3. With 5 bases clipped from V and 2 bases from J, the junction kept 13 bases outside the gene matches.

There are a few counts of this clonotype. The chain recombines TRBV12-3 or TRBV12-4 with TRBJ2-1, with 9 positions matching TRBD1. V dropped 7 bases and J dropped 4; count of bases not matched to a gene: 8. CDR3 length equals 15 residues. The CDR3 DNA reads TGTGCCAGCATTCGGGACAGGGACCGGTACAATGAGCAGTTCTTC. Its protein product is CASIRDRDRYNEQFF.

This clonotype appeared a few times. The chain couples TRBV27 to TRBJ2-5; no definite D call. V was trimmed by 6 bases and J by 7 bases, leaving 12 bases between them. This CDR3 region has 12 residues. Germline V gene data show CDR1 as MNHEY and CDR2 as SMNVEV (reference sequence). CDR3 in amino acids: CASSEVDGTQYF. For the CDR3, the DNA is TGTGCCAGCAGCGAGGTGGACGGGACCCAGTACTTC.